This T cell receptor (beta chain) originates from a study of cytomegalovirus exposure and HLA in healthy donors. CDR3 length: 13 residues. V was cut by 1 base and J by 6 bases, with 10 bases left in between. Germline V gene data show CDR1 as SGHTA and CDR2 as FQGTGA. Assay used: immunoSEQ multiplex PCR; TCRdb lists only in-frame clones, some missing. Among about 70,000 clones listed, approximately 95% were seen once. Sample: PBMCs. This chain uses TRBV7-3 with TRBJ2-7; D call uncertain. The source of this sequence is a man aged 18 to 30 in good health and CMV-seropositive. This CDR3 is CASSLSGGSEQYF. The CDR3 DNA reads TGTGCCAGCAGCTTAAGTGGCGGATCCGAGCAGTACTTC. Based on the CDR3 plus reference TRBV7-3 and TRBJ2-7, the full variable domain is GAGVSQTPSNKVTEKGKYVELRCDPISGHTALYWYRQSLGQGPEFLIYFQGTGAADDSGLPNDRFFAVRPEGSVSTLKIQRTERGDSAVYLCASSLSGGSEQYFGPGTRLTVT.